This T cell receptor beta chain came from a study of T cell changes during pregnancy in multiple sclerosis. In germline, CDR1 is SEHNR, CDR2 FQNEAQ (reference sequence). V shed 4 bases, J shed 0 bases, and the junction held 4 bases outside the gene matches. This CDR3 is built from 15 residues. Sequenced by immunoSEQ multiplex PCR; TCRdb stores in-frame clones only, minus some. This sample has tens of thousands of clones, with 88% found just once. V and J are TRBV7-9 and TRBJ1-2; 8 bases align to TRBD1. The TCR was taken from a female donor in good health, enrolled as a control in a pregnancy study. Sequences were derived from CD8+ T cells from peripheral blood mononuclear cells, sampled after pregnancy. Written as DNA, the CDR3 is TGTGCCAGCAGCTCCGGACAGGGACCTAACTATGGCTACACCTTC. This sequence encodes CASSSGQGPNYGYTF.